This T cell receptor beta chain is from a study of control samples from healthy donors and cancer patients. Germline V lookup: CDR1 SGHRS, CDR2 YFSETQ. The CDR3 totals 17 residues. Trimming took off 6 bases at V and 0 bases at J, with 20 bases between the two ends. The method was immunoSEQ multiplex PCR; TCRdb's version includes in-frame clones alone and lacks a portion of them. The sample lists tens of thousands of clones; roughly 84% were seen once. The origin of this receptor is a man in his sixties or seventies with lung cancer. The sample consisted of PBMCs. The V and J genes are TRBV5-1 and TRBJ2-3; D possibly uses TRBD1 or TRBD2 (5 bases each). The CDR3 sequence: CASTNLRDGYSTDTQYF. The CDR3 DNA follows: TGCGCCAGCACGAACCTCCGGGACGGCTATAGCACAGATACGCAGTATTTT.